Listed here are 11 T cell receptor beta chains from one sample, sequenced in a study of beta chain features in type 1 diabetes. Expressed TCRB transcripts were sequenced because the entire RNA isolate underwent reverse transcription. Only in-frame clones appear in the TCRdb table, and some are missing; sequencing was by immunoSEQ multiplex PCR. This table holds about 220,000 clones, under 13% found once. Sequencing input: central memory CD4+ T cells from blood. These receptors were collected from a man aged 18-30 years in good health.

Note on this clone: At one boundary the junction diverges from the germline segment, which might be a read error. This rearrangement joins TRBV4-1 to TRBJ2-7; tentative D call: TRBD2 (6 bases). CDR1 and CDR2 (germline): MGHRA, YSYEKL. The CDR3 has 16 amino acids. The CDR3 is CASSQDRGSDSGEQYF. The CDR3 region has the DNA TGTGCCAGCAGCCAAGATCGGGGGAGTGACTCTGGCGAGCAGTACTTC.

This clone occurred a few times. The V gene is TRBV10-3, the J gene TRBJ2-5; D gene uncertain. The CDR3 sequence is 12 residues long. The V end was cut by 0 bases, the J end by 5 bases, with 4 bases between. CDR1 and CDR2 (germline): ENHRY, SYGVKD. This CDR3 is CAISESGETQYF. The CDR3 DNA reads as TGTGCCATCAGTGAGTCCGGGGAGACCCAGTACTTC.

This clone was counted only a few times. V usage is TRBV9 and J usage is TRBJ2-1; 7 bases are shared with TRBD2. Germline CDR1 reads SGDLS; CDR2 reads YYNGEE. The CDR3 is made up of 15 amino acids. V gave up 4 bases and J gave up 3 bases; unmatched junction bases: 7. The CDR3 sequence is CASSPSGTNYNEQFF. CDR3 bases: TGTGCCAGCAGCCCGTCGGGGACTAACTACAATGAGCAGTTCTTC.

This clone showed up just a few times. V usage is TRBV29-1 and J usage is TRBJ2-1, with D tentatively TRBD2 (6 bases). This CDR3 is 13 amino acids long. CDR1 and CDR2 (germline): SQVTM, ANQGSEA. Trimming stripped 4 bases from V and 7 bases from J, with 14 bases between. The CDR3 is CSVGDREHNEQFF. As DNA, the CDR3 is TGCAGCGTTGGGGATCGGGAGCATAATGAGCAGTTCTTC.

Comments on this clone: Other DNA sequences in this sample translate to the same CDR3. V usage is TRBV9 and J usage is TRBJ2-5, with a tentative D call TRBD2 (5 bases). The germline V gene encodes CDR1 SGDLS and CDR2 YYNGEE. The CDR3 loop spans 15 amino acids. V lost 0 bases to trimming and J lost 1 base, with 10 bases between them. CDR3: CASSVGGGPQETQYF. Here the CDR3 DNA reads TGTGCCAGCAGCGTAGGTGGCGGGCCCCAAGAGACCCAGTACTTC. The complete variable domain, with remaining parts taken from reference TRBV9 and TRBJ2-5, reads DSGVTQTPKHLITATGQRVTLRCSPRSGDLSVYWYQQSLDQGLQFLIQYYNGEERAKGNILERFSAQQFPDLHSELNLSSLELGDSALYFCASSVGGGPQETQYFGPGTRLLVL.

In its sample, this clone was seen a few times. The identical CDR3 is also encoded by other nucleotide sequences in the sample. The chain combines TRBV29-1 with TRBJ1-2, with 7 bases lining up with TRBD1. After removal of 6 bases from V and 3 bases from J, the junction contained 4 bases not matched to a gene. The CDR3 spans 12 residues. CDR1 and CDR2 (germline): SQVTM, ANQGSEA. The CDR3 sequence is CSVNQGDYGYTF. In DNA, the CDR3 is TGCAGCGTCAACCAGGGGGACTATGGCTACACCTTC.

In its sample, this clone was seen once. V is TRBV28 and J is TRBJ1-2; weak D call: TRBD1 (5 bases). Trimming removed 8 bases from V and 1 base from J, with 8 bases in between. Germline V gene lookup returns CDR1 MDHEN and CDR2 SYDVKM. This CDR3 region has 12 residues. CDR3 sequence reads: CASQDSNYGYTF. In DNA, the CDR3 is TGTGCCAGCCAAGACAGTAACTATGGCTACACCTTC.

This clone was picked up a small number of times. The chain carries TRBV13 and TRBJ2-2; 8 bases map to TRBD2. Germline V CDR1 and CDR2: PRHDT, FYEKMQ (reference sequence). The CDR3 length is 17 residues. Trimming removed 0 bases from V and 1 base from J; junction bases left unmatched: 4. For the CDR3, the DNA is TGTGCCAGCAGCTTAGGCCGACTAGCGTGGAACACCGGGGAGCTGTTTTTT. This codes for CASSLGRLAWNTGELFF. Variable domain in full (rest from reference TRBV13 and TRBJ2-2): AAGVIQSPRHLIKEKRETATLKCYPIPRHDTVYWYQQGPGQDPQFLISFYEKMQSDKGSIPDRFSAQQFSDYHSELNMSSLELGDSALYFCASSLGRLAWNTGELFFGEGSRLTVL.

This chain connects TRBV25-1 to TRBJ2-5; D ambiguous. The CDR3 is 11 amino acids. CDR1 is MGHDK and CDR2 is SYGVNS in the germline V gene. The V gene lost 3 bases and the J gene lost 5 bases, with 4 bases spanning the gap. The CDR3 spells CASSDFETQYF. As DNA, the CDR3 is TGTGCCAGCAGTGATTTTGAGACCCAGTACTTC.

Only a few counts were recorded for this clone. The chain links TRBV29-1 to TRBJ1-4; 8 positions match TRBD1. V dropped 1 base and J dropped 8; count of bases not matched to a gene: 3. The CDR3 contains 13 residues. Germline-derived CDR1 and CDR2 are SQVTM and ANQGSEA. CDR3 DNA sequence: TGCAGCGTTGAAGGGACAGGGCAAGAAAAACTGTTTTTT. As protein: CSVEGTGQEKLFF.

J is TRBJ1-1 and V is TRBV5-1, with TRBD1 matching over 8 bases. J gave up 2 bases and V 4 bases, and 7 bases lay outside the gene matches. Germline loops: CDR1 SGHRS, CDR2 YFSETQ. This CDR3 has 15 amino acids. CDR3 DNA sequence: TGCGCCAGCAGCAGGGGCTCAGGGGGCAACACTGAAGCTTTCTTT. Protein sequence: CASSRGSGGNTEAFF.